The rows below give T cell receptor beta chains drawn from one sample of a study of blood T cell repertoires in COVID-19. TCRdb's copy holds only in-frame clones and misses some; the assay was immunoSEQ multiplex PCR. The table has approximately 250,000 clones, about 83% seen once. Sequencing was done on a sample of peripheral blood. Every receptor here comes from a man aged 45-65 years with acute or convalescent COVID-19. CDR3s include the opening cysteine and the closing phenylalanine or tryptophan. A D gene is named only where the DNA matches it firmly. The listing skips clone size in some rows; elsewhere it reads once, few, many or a size class.

J	D	size	V	DNA	CDR3
TRBJ2-3	TRBD2	few	TRBV6-5	TGTGCCAGCAGTACACTAGCGGGACACGCAGATACGCAGTATTTT	CASSTLAGHADTQYF
TRBJ2-7	TRBD1	.	TRBV7-9	TGTGCCAGCAGCTCTTCAATCCGGGACAGCTCCTACGAGCAGTACTTC	CASSSSIRDSSYEQYF
TRBJ2-7	.	few	TRBV7-2	TGTGCCAGCAGCTTAGCGGCGGGGAAATGGGACGAGCAGTACTTC	CASSLAAGKWDEQYF
TRBJ1-2	.	few	TRBV27	TGTGCCAGCGGGCCAATACAGACTAACTATGGCTACACCTTC	CASGPIQTNYGYTF
TRBJ1-1	.	.	TRBV7-9	TGTGCCAGCAGCTTCCAAAGGGGGAACACTGAAGCTTTCTTT	CASSFQRGNTEAFF
TRBJ1-2	.	.	TRBV3-1/TRBV3-2	TGTGCCAGCAGCCATGAGGGTCCCTATGGCTACACCTTC	CASSHEGPYGYTF
TRBJ1-5	TRBD1	.	TRBV6-5	TGTGCCAGCTCGTATCGGACAGGGGACAATCAGCCCCAGCATTTT	CASSYRTGDNQPQHF
TRBJ2-5	.	.	TRBV5-4	TGTGCCAGCAGCCCGGCGGAGGGAAGCCAAGAGACCCAGTACTTC	CASSPAEGSQETQYF
TRBJ2-7	TRBD1	.	TRBV20-1	TGCAGTGCTAGTGGGACAGGGGAACACTACGAGCAGTACTTC	CSASGTGEHYEQYF
TRBJ2-5	.	many	TRBV3-1/TRBV3-2	TGTGCCAGCAGCCCCTCTGCCGGAGCGGATGAGACCCAGTACTTC	CASSPSAGADETQYF
TRBJ1-3	.	.	TRBV4-2	TGTGCCAGCAGCCAAGATGTGGGGGCCGGAAACACCATATATTTT	CASSQDVGAGNTIYF
TRBJ2-6	TRBD1	.	TRBV7-9	TGTGCCAGCAGTTTAACCAGGGGGTCTGGGGCCAACGTCCTGACTTTC	CASSLTRGSGANVLTF
TRBJ2-2	.	.	TRBV30	TGTGCCTGGAGTGTACTCGGGTGGGAGGACACCGGGGAGCTGTTTTTT	CAWSVLGWEDTGELFF
TRBJ2-3	TRBD1	.	TRBV12-3/TRBV12-4	TGTGCCAGCAGTCCCCCCGGGACAGCCAGGCAGTATTTT	CASSPPGTARQYF
TRBJ2-7	TRBD1	.	TRBV14	TGTGCCAGCAGGCGACAGGGGGTAGGCTACGAGCAGTACTTC	CASRRQGVGYEQYF
TRBJ1-2	.	few	TRBV13	TGTGCCAGCAGATTCGGGAGTTCCTATGGCTACACCTTC	CASRFGSSYGYTF
TRBJ2-1	TRBD1	few	TRBV27	TGTGCCAGCAGTTGGACAGGCGGTTTCTATGAGCAGTTCTTC	CASSWTGGFYEQFF
TRBJ1-2	TRBD1	few	TRBV3-1/TRBV3-2	TGTGCCAGCAGCCAAATGGACAGGGTAGGGGATGGCTACACCTTC	CASSQMDRVGDGYTF
TRBJ1-4	.	.	TRBV5-4	TGTGCCAGCAGCTGGACAGAATTTGAAAAACTGTTTTTT	CASSWTEFEKLFF